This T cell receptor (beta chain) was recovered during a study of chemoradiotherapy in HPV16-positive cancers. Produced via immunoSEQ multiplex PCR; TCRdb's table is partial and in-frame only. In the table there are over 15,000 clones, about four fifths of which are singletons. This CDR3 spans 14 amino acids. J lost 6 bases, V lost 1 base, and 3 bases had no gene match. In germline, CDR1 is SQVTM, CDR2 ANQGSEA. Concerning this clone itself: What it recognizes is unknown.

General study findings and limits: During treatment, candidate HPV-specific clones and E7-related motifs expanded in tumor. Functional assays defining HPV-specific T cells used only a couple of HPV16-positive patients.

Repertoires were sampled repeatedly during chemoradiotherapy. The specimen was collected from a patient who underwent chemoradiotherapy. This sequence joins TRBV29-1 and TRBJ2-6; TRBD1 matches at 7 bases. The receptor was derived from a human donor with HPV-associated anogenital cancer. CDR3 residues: CSVEVTGVANVLTF. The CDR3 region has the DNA TGCAGCGTTGAAGTAACAGGGGTGGCCAACGTCCTGACTTTC.